This passage covers 22 T cell receptor beta chains from one sample sequenced in a study of T cell repertoires in cytomegalovirus infection. Each CDR3 protein gets one entry after TCRdb re-called the reads with MiXCR. The profile covers 450,000 to 550,000 distinct CDR3 sequences, with more than 15% appearing a single time and 24% taken by the ten largest. Sequencing input: CD8+ T cells from PBMCs. The receptors here all came from a human donor in good health (CMV status not recorded). Some clones in this sample may be carry-over from other donors' samples.

This clonotype was observed a single time. A much larger clone differs from this one at a single base, so this may be a read error. Since the CDR3 does not end with the conserved phenylalanine or tryptophan, this likely comes from a read error. The DNA is omitted, as the CDR3 cannot be located on it reliably, and the CDR3 follows TCRdb's listing. The chain is built from TRBV6-1 and TRBJ1-2; TRBD1, the D gene given by the table, was not confirmed from the DNA. The CDR3 is made up of 13 amino acids, end residues included. The germline V gene has CDR1 MNHNS and CDR2 SASEGT. The CDR3 loop reads CASSVRQGTGDTI.

At least ten counts were recorded for this clonotype. The rearrangement links TRBV12-3 or TRBV12-4 to TRBJ2-1; D unresolved. Trimming cost V 5 bases and J 9 bases, with 14 bases left between them. CDR3 size: 13 residues. Here the CDR3 reads CASSPAARPEQFF. CDR3 DNA: TGTGCCAGCAGTCCGGCAGCGAGGCCTGAGCAGTTCTTC.

This clonotype was counted many times. This sequence joins TRBV4-2 and TRBJ2-3; the D gene is possibly TRBD2 (6 bases). The V gene's germline CDR1 is LGHNA and CDR2 YNFKEQ. The CDR3 totals 12 residues. Trimming stripped 5 bases from V and 11 bases from J, with 14 bases between. CDR3 region: CASSIEAGEQYF. CDR3 in DNA: TGTGCCAGCAGCATCGAAGCGGGCGAGCAGTATTTT.

At least ten counts were recorded for this clonotype. The V call is TRBV27, the J call TRBJ2-1; D is undetermined. CDR3 length: 14 amino acids. V was clipped by 2 bases and J by 3 bases, with 8 bases between them. Per the germline V gene, CDR1 is MNHEY and CDR2 is SMNVEV (reference sequence). Written as DNA, the CDR3 is TGTGCCAGCAGTTTACCAGGCAACTACAATGAGCAGTTCTTC. Amino acids: CASSLPGNYNEQFF.

The J gene is TRBJ1-1, the V gene TRBV30; D call uncertain. Trimming took off 4 bases at V and 6 bases at J, with 12 bases between the two ends. The CDR3 extends over 12 amino acids. Germline V gives CDR1 GTSNPN, CDR2 SVGIG (reference sequence). The CDR3 region is CAWIGSGAEAFF. The CDR3 DNA follows: TGTGCCTGGATAGGGTCAGGTGCTGAAGCTTTCTTT. Full variable domain (missing parts from reference TRBV30 and TRBJ1-1): SQTIHQWPATLVQPVGSPLSLECTVEGTSNPNLYWYRQAAGRGLQLLFYSVGIGQISSEVPQNLSASRPQDRQFILSSKKLLLSDSGFYLCAWIGSGAEAFFGQGTRLTVV.

As for this clonotype: This clone may be a read error of a much larger clone one base away. The chain recombines TRBV6-6 with TRBJ2-5; TRBD2 matches at 7 bases. This CDR3 region has 13 residues. Germline V lookup: CDR1 MNHNY, CDR2 SVGAGI (reference sequence). Trimming removed 8 bases from V and 5 bases from J; junction bases left unmatched: 8. The chain's CDR3 is CASWGRAVETQYF. Here the CDR3 DNA reads TGTGCCAGCTGGGGGAGGGCCGTTGAGACCCAGTACTTC.

The genes are TRBV10-3 and TRBJ2-1; weak D call: TRBD1 (7 bases). The germline V and J ends were trimmed by 2 bases and 1 base, with 15 bases remaining between them. From germline, CDR1 is ENHRY and CDR2 SYGVKD. The CDR3 is made up of 17 amino acids. The DNA for the CDR3 is TGTGCCATCAGTGAGCCATACAGGGGAGGTTCCTACAATGAGCAGTTCTTC. This encodes CAISEPYRGGSYNEQFF.

Many counts were recorded for this clonotype. The V and J genes are TRBV9 and TRBJ1-2; 7 nucleotides match TRBD1. The CDR3 is made up of 12 amino acids. The V and J ends lost 3 bases and 5 bases, in that order; junction bases with no gene match: 1. Looked up from germline, CDR1 is SGDLS and CDR2 is YYNGEE. CDR3 DNA sequence: TGTGCCAGCAGCGGGGACAGTTATGGCTACACCTTC. As protein: CASSGDSYGYTF.

The rearrangement uses TRBV10-1 and TRBJ2-1; D is unresolved. Germline V lookup: CDR1 WNHNN, CDR2 SYGVQD (reference sequence). V lost 1 base and J 5 bases, leaving 3 bases between the germline ends. The CDR3 runs to 12 residues. This CDR3 reads CASSELDNEQFF. The CDR3 DNA is TGCGCCAGCAGTGAGTTGGACAATGAGCAGTTCTTC.

This clonotype has a handful of counts. J is TRBJ2-2 and V is TRBV19; D ambiguous. Germline V lookup: CDR1 LNHDA, CDR2 SQIVND (reference sequence). The CDR3 has 13 residues. V dropped 8 bases and J dropped 6 bases, with 13 bases sitting between them. The CDR3 loop is CASFSLRAGELFF. CDR3 DNA sequence: TGTGCCAGTTTTTCCCTGAGAGCCGGGGAGCTGTTTTTT.

This chain joins TRBV12-3 or TRBV12-4 and TRBJ2-2, with D possibly matching TRBD2 (6 bases). V shed 6 bases and J shed 7 bases, with 15 bases lying between them. The CDR3 runs to 14 residues. CDR3 sequence (DNA): TGTGCCAGCAGAAAATATAGCGGAAACGGGGAGCTGTTTTTT. It translates to CASRKYSGNGELFF.

The J gene is TRBJ2-7, the V gene TRBV28, with 11 nucleotides matching TRBD1. J was trimmed by 3 bases and V by 6 bases; bases with no gene match: 13. The CDR3 contains 17 residues. CDR1 MDHEN and CDR2 SYDVKM come from the germline V gene. The CDR3 region is CASSLIPPGTGGYEQYF. The CDR3 coding sequence is TGTGCCAGCAGCCTTATCCCCCCCGGGACAGGGGGCTACGAGCAGTACTTC.

In this sample, this clonotype turned up a few times. J is TRBJ2-1 and V is TRBV7-9; 14 bases are a match to TRBD2. The CDR3 has 17 residues. The germline CDR1 and CDR2 sequences are SEHNR and FQNEAQ (reference sequence). V gave up 4 bases and J gave up 6 bases; unmatched junction bases: 8. In nucleotides, the CDR3 is TGTGCCAGCAGCTCCTCCGGGACTAGCGGGAGACCCAATGAGCAGTTCTTC. It translates to CASSSSGTSGRPNEQFF.

The chain uses TRBV6-6 and TRBJ1-2; weak D call: TRBD1 (6 bases). Germline CDR1 is MNHNY and CDR2 is SVGAGI (reference sequence). Trimming took off 2 bases at V and 10 bases at J, with 17 bases between the two ends. The CDR3 extends over 14 amino acids. The CDR3 nucleotides read TGTGCCAGCAGTTACCTAGGGGGGGCGGAGTACTACACCTTC. Translation gives CASSYLGGAEYYTF.

This clonotype was seen only a few times. This chain connects TRBV10-2 to TRBJ1-1; D is unclear. The germline V and J ends were trimmed by 0 bases and 1 base, with 6 bases remaining between them. CDR3 length equals 14 residues. From germline, CDR1 is WSHSY and CDR2 SAAADI. This CDR3 is CASSESLGNTEAFF. The CDR3 region has the DNA TGCGCCAGCAGTGAGTCGCTGGGGAACACTGAAGCTTTCTTT.

The V gene is TRBV19, the J gene TRBJ2-3; D gene uncertain. The CDR3 is 17 residues long. Germline CDR1 LNHDA, CDR2 SQIVND (reference sequence). Trimming took off 0 bases at V and 4 bases at J, with 17 bases between the two ends. The CDR3 protein is CASSIEPASERSDTQYF. Written as DNA, the CDR3 is TGTGCCAGTAGTATAGAACCCGCAAGCGAACGATCAGATACGCAGTATTTT.

This clonotype was seen at least ten times. The V gene is TRBV4-1, the J gene TRBJ1-2; D not certain. CDR3 size: 16 residues. Per germline, CDR1 MGHRA and CDR2 YSYEKL. V was clipped by 0 bases and J by 0 bases, with 11 bases between them. The DNA for the CDR3 is TGCGCCAGCAGCCAAGATGTGCAGGCCGCTAACTATGGCTACACCTTC. It specifies CASSQDVQAANYGYTF.

The DNA of the CDR3 is TGTGCCAGCAGTCTACTCGGACTAGCGGGGGGGCAACCCCAAGAGACCCAGTACTTC. Protein product: CASSLLGLAGGQPQETQYF. This sequence joins TRBV6-2 or TRBV6-3 and TRBJ2-5; 15 bases agree with TRBD2. Germline lookup yields CDR1 MNHEY and CDR2 SVGEGT. CDR3 length: 19 residues. Trimming removed 5 bases from V and 1 base from J; junction bases left unmatched: 11.

The chain employs TRBV5-6 and TRBJ2-7; possibly TRBD2 for D (5 bases). The V gene's germline CDR1 is SGHDT and CDR2 YYEEEE. This CDR3 spans 13 amino acids. Between the trimmed V and J ends, which lost 2 bases and 5 bases, there was a span of 11 bases. The CDR3 is CASSFFARDEQYF. CDR3 coding DNA: TGTGCCAGCAGCTTCTTTGCGAGGGACGAGCAGTACTTC.

This clonotype was recorded at least ten times. Here the CDR3 DNA reads TGTGCCAGCACCCCGGGAGGGCCTAAAGCTGAAGCTTTCTTT. Translated: CASTPGGPKAEAFF. This chain uses TRBV14 with TRBJ1-1; D is unresolved. V lost 7 bases and J 6 bases, leaving 18 bases between the germline ends. Germline CDR1 SGHDN, CDR2 FVKESK. The CDR3 has 14 residues.

This clonotype was picked up many times. The chain employs TRBV28 and TRBJ2-7; a possible D gene is TRBD1 (6 bases). V was shortened by 8 bases and J by 2 bases, with 19 bases between the two germline ends. The CDR3 loop spans 15 amino acids. CDR1 and CDR2 (germline): MDHEN, SYDVKM. The CDR3 reads CASGGRQLGTYEQYF. CDR3 in DNA: TGTGCCAGCGGGGGCCGACAGCTGGGGACCTACGAGCAGTACTTC.

This clonotype was detected only a few times. J is TRBJ2-7 and V is TRBV4-1; the match to TRBD1 covers 10 bases. Trimming at V came to 1 base and at J to 3 bases, leaving 6 bases not matched to a gene. Germline CDR1 reads MGHRA; CDR2 reads YSYEKL. CDR3 length: 16 residues. Written as DNA, the CDR3 is TGCGCCAGCAGCCAAGTAAGGGACAGGGGTGACTACGAGCAGTACTTC. Translated: CASSQVRDRGDYEQYF.